Listed here are 30 T cell receptor beta chains from one sample, sequenced in a study of blood T cell repertoires in COVID-19. TCRdb keeps only in-frame clones here, not all; method: immunoSEQ multiplex PCR. The data contain some 140,000 clones, roughly 80% of them singletons. The material sequenced was PBMCs or T cells enriched from blood (not recorded which). Receptors originate from a young man who had recovered from COVID-19.

The J gene is TRBJ2-3, the V gene TRBV4-1, with 14 bases lining up with TRBD2. Germline V gives CDR1 MGHRA, CDR2 YSYEKL. CDR3 size: 18 residues. The V gene end was trimmed by 2 bases and the J gene end by 5 bases; junction bases not matched to a gene: 9. As DNA, the CDR3 is TGCGCCAGCAGCCAATCAGGACTAGCGGGAGGAGGGGGAGATACGCAGTATTTT. This gives the protein CASSQSGLAGGGGDTQYF.

V gene TRBV6-5 combines with J gene TRBJ1-6, with D possibly being TRBD1 (6 bases). Germline loops: CDR1 MNHEY, CDR2 SVGAGI. This CDR3 is built from 15 residues. With 4 bases removed from V and 4 bases from J, the gap between germline ends came to 11 bases. The CDR3 sequence: CASSSQGVYNSPLHF. The CDR3, as DNA: TGTGCCAGCAGTTCACAGGGAGTTTATAATTCACCCCTCCACTTT.

J is TRBJ1-1 and V is TRBV2; TRBD1 is a possible D gene (6 bases). Germline-derived CDR1 and CDR2 are SNHLY and FYNNEI. The CDR3 is 14 residues long. V was pared by 7 bases and J by 8 bases, with 20 bases between. The CDR3 DNA sequence: TGTGCCAGCACGGGGACATTTGGTCGTCGCGAAGCTTTCTTT. The encoded protein is CASTGTFGRREAFF.

The V gene is TRBV30, the J gene TRBJ2-1; possibly TRBD2 for D (5 bases). From germline, CDR1 is GTSNPN and CDR2 SVGIG (reference sequence). This CDR3 is 13 amino acids long. V shed 3 bases and J shed 3 bases, with 9 bases lying between them. CDR3 in amino acids: CAWRVTSYNEQFF. In nucleotides, the CDR3 is TGTGCCTGGAGAGTTACTAGCTACAATGAGCAGTTCTTC. Variable domain in full (rest from reference TRBV30 and TRBJ2-1): SQTIHQWPATLVQPVGSPLSLECTVEGTSNPNLYWYRQAAGRGLQLLFYSVGIGQISSEVPQNLSASRPQDRQFILSSKKLLLSDSGFYLCAWRVTSYNEQFFGPGTRLTVL.

V and J are TRBV6-1 and TRBJ2-1; tentatively, D is TRBD1 (6 bases). Germline loops: CDR1 MNHNS, CDR2 SASEGT. This CDR3 has 15 residues. Trimming cost V 1 base and J 2 bases, with 9 bases left between them. The CDR3 nucleotides read TGTGCCAGCAGTGAAGAGGGGGTACCCTACAATGAGCAGTTCTTC. Amino acids: CASSEEGVPYNEQFF.

The rearrangement links TRBV18 to TRBJ2-5, with D possibly being TRBD1 (6 bases). Germline V gene sequence: CDR1 KGHSH, CDR2 LQKENI. CDR3 length: 14 amino acids. V gave up 3 bases and J gave up 4 bases, with 12 bases separating them. This CDR3 is CASSPRGGRETQYF. CDR3 nucleotide sequence: TGTGCCAGCTCACCCCGTGGGGGCAGAGAGACCCAGTACTTC.

V usage is TRBV10-2 and J usage is TRBJ2-7; 11 nucleotides line up with TRBD1. Germline V gene data show CDR1 as WSHSY and CDR2 as SAAADI. CDR3 length: 13 amino acids. V trimming: 6 bases; J trimming: 3 bases; junction bases outside the gene matches: 1. The CDR3: CASRGQGGYEQYF. The CDR3, as DNA: TGCGCCAGCAGGGGACAGGGGGGCTACGAGCAGTACTTC.

The chain has TRBV5-4 and TRBJ2-5; possible D gene TRBD2, 7 bases. V was clipped by 1 base and J by 5 bases, with 12 bases between them. The CDR3 totals 14 residues. Germline loops: CDR1 SGHNT, CDR2 YYREEE (reference sequence). The DNA of the CDR3 is TGTGCCAGCAGCTTGCGAGGGGGGGCGGAGACCCAGTACTTC. Translated: CASSLRGGAETQYF. The whole variable domain, remainder taken from reference TRBV5-4 and TRBJ2-5, is ETGVTQSPTHLIKTRGQQVTLRCSSQSGHNTVSWYQQALGQGPQFIFQYYREEENGRGNFPPRFSGLQFPNYSSELNVNALELDDSALYLCASSLRGGAETQYFGPGTRLLVL.

V usage is TRBV19 and J usage is TRBJ1-6; TRBD1 is a possible D gene (6 bases). This CDR3 spans 17 amino acids. CDR1 and CDR2 from the germline V gene are LNHDA and SQIVND (reference sequence). V lost 5 bases and J 7 bases, leaving 21 bases between the germline ends. This CDR3 reads CASSLQQGALWNSPLHF. CDR3 sequence (DNA): TGTGCCAGTAGTTTACAACAGGGCGCACTATGGAATTCACCCCTCCACTTT.

The gene calls are TRBV18 and TRBJ1-1; the match to TRBD1 covers 7 bases. Losses at the gene ends were 3 bases for V and 2 bases for J; bases not matched to a gene: 6. Germline CDR1 reads KGHSH; CDR2 reads LQKENI. The CDR3 has 15 residues. The DNA of the CDR3 is TGTGCCAGCTCACCCGGGACAGCGAGTAACACTGAAGCTTTCTTT. Residues: CASSPGTASNTEAFF.

The chain joins TRBV6-6 to TRBJ1-2; D remains unclear. This CDR3 comprises 11 residues. Looked up from germline, CDR1 is MNHNY and CDR2 is SVGAGI (reference sequence). Trimming took 4 bases from V and 5 from J, leaving 5 bases between them. Here the CDR3 DNA reads TGTGCCAGCAGTTGGGCTTATGGCTACACCTTC. Translated, it gives CASSWAYGYTF.

This chain connects TRBV5-4 to TRBJ2-1; 8 bases are shared with TRBD1. This CDR3 contains 16 residues. V lost 4 bases, J lost 5 bases, and 11 bases stayed unmatched. Germline V gene sequence: CDR1 SGHNT, CDR2 YYREEE (reference sequence). CDR3 DNA: TGTGCCAGCAGCACCGCCCAGGGGGCGGTAAACAATGAGCAGTTCTTC. Encoded protein: CASSTAQGAVNNEQFF.

The chain employs TRBV7-9 and TRBJ2-7, with D possibly matching TRBD1 (7 bases). Trimming cost V 1 base and J 0 bases, with 13 bases left between them. The V gene's germline CDR1 is SEHNR and CDR2 FQNEAQ (reference sequence). The CDR3 covers 16 residues. The CDR3 loop reads CASSLGQGLSSYEQYV. CDR3 nucleotide sequence: TGTGCCAGCAGCTTAGGACAGGGACTGAGCTCCTACGAGCAGTACGTC.

This rearrangement joins TRBV4-2 to TRBJ2-1, with 10 positions matching TRBD2. The CDR3 is 18 amino acids. CDR1 is LGHNA, CDR2 YNFKEQ, per germline. With V trimmed by 0 bases and J by 1 base, 6 bases remained unmatched. The CDR3 DNA sequence: TGTGCCAGCAGCCAAGACCTTAGCGGGAGGTCATCCTACAATGAGCAGTTCTTC. It translates to CASSQDLSGRSSYNEQFF.

V gene TRBV6-6 combines with J gene TRBJ1-2, with 9 bases that match TRBD1. The length of the CDR3 is 17 residues. The germline gives CDR1 MNHNY, CDR2 SVGAGI (reference sequence). V lost 5 bases to trimming and J lost 0 bases; unmatched junction nucleotides: 10. The CDR3 DNA reads as TGTGCCAGCAGTCCCCCGACAGGGGGGACTACTAACTATGGCTACACCTTC. Its translation is CASSPPTGGTTNYGYTF.

The chain uses TRBV11-2 and TRBJ2-3; 11 bases agree with TRBD2. Germline V gene sequence: CDR1 SGHAT, CDR2 FQNNGV. The trim removed 1 base at V and 5 bases at J, leaving 5 bases unmatched. The CDR3 contains 16 residues. The CDR3 is CASSLGTSGGQDTQYF. The CDR3, as DNA: TGTGCCAGCAGCTTAGGCACTAGCGGGGGACAAGATACGCAGTATTTT.

J is TRBJ2-7 and V is TRBV18; TRBD1 matches at 9 bases. The junction had 3 bases not matched to a gene; V was cut back by 6 bases and J by 6 bases. Germline CDR1 KGHSH, CDR2 LQKENI. This CDR3 region has 12 residues. The CDR3 sequence: CASSPTGGEQYF. In DNA, the CDR3 is TGTGCCAGCTCCCCGACAGGGGGCGAGCAGTACTTC.

V gene TRBV7-9 combines with J gene TRBJ1-1; TRBD1 is a possible D gene (5 bases). The CDR3 runs 15 residues. Germline V gene lookup returns CDR1 SEHNR and CDR2 FQNEAQ (reference sequence). Trimming removed 4 bases at V and 3 bases at J, with 15 bases between. CDR3 sequence reads: CASSYSGHGYTEAFF. Written as DNA, the CDR3 is TGTGCCAGCAGCTATTCAGGGCATGGTTACACTGAAGCTTTCTTT.

The chain employs TRBV2 and TRBJ2-3; D gene uncertain. Germline CDR1 reads SNHLY; CDR2 reads FYNNEI. The CDR3 contains 15 residues. The V end was cut by 10 bases, the J end by 1 base, with 18 bases between. CDR3 nucleotides: TGTGCCACCAGCCCCCTAGTCGGCGGCACAGATACGCAGTATTTT. It translates to CATSPLVGGTDTQYF.

The chain uses TRBV7-3 and TRBJ2-1; D is undetermined. Germline CDR1 reads SGHTA; CDR2 reads FQGTGA. Trimming pared 5 bases from V and 3 bases from J, leaving 11 bases between. The CDR3 runs 14 residues. CDR3 in amino acids: CASSLAVGYNEQFF. The CDR3 bases are TGTGCCAGCAGCCTCGCGGTGGGCTACAATGAGCAGTTCTTC.

As DNA, the CDR3 is TGTGCCAGCAGCTTATCAGGGGGCTCTACACCCCTCCACTTT. It codes for CASSLSGGSTPLHF. The chain has TRBV11-2 and TRBJ1-6; TRBD1 matches at 8 bases. V lost 2 bases and J lost 11; bases outside the gene matches: 5. Germline V gene sequence: CDR1 SGHAT, CDR2 FQNNGV. The length of the CDR3 is 14 residues.

The chain employs TRBV4-1 and TRBJ1-1; D uncertain. Trimming took 2 bases from V and 4 from J, leaving 14 bases between them. CDR3 length equals 15 residues. Per germline, CDR1 MGHRA and CDR2 YSYEKL. CDR3 loop: CASSQRFSLGTEAFF. The CDR3 DNA is TGCGCCAGCAGCCAACGGTTTAGTCTCGGCACTGAAGCTTTCTTT.

This clone turned up a few times. This CDR3 is CASSRDRGSPLHF. CDR3 DNA: TGTGCCAGCAGTAGGGACAGGGGATCTCCCCTCCACTTT. This sequence joins TRBV2 and TRBJ1-6; 10 bases map to TRBD1. Trimming cost V 5 bases and J 13 bases; bases outside gene matches: 5. Germline CDR1 SNHLY, CDR2 FYNNEI. This CDR3 has 13 residues.

This rearrangement joins TRBV27 to TRBJ1-2; 7 bases fit TRBD1. The CDR3 spans 14 residues. V gave up 6 bases and J gave up 4 bases; unmatched junction bases: 8. Per the germline V gene, CDR1 is MNHEY and CDR2 is SMNVEV (reference sequence). The CDR3 sequence: CASRSTGTAYGYTF. CDR3 in DNA: TGTGCCAGCAGGAGTACCGGGACAGCCTATGGCTACACCTTC.

In its sample, this clone was seen a few times. The V call is TRBV15, the J call TRBJ1-1; 7 bases are a match to TRBD1. CDR3 length: 14 residues. V shed 3 bases, J shed 9 bases, and the junction held 10 bases outside the gene matches. The germline CDR1 and CDR2 sequences are LNHNV and YYDKDF (reference sequence). In DNA form, the CDR3 reads TGTGCCACCAGCAGTAACGATCAACAGGGGAAAGCTTTCTTT. Translation: CATSSNDQQGKAFF.

CDR3 in amino acids: CASSVGSPGNEQFF. CDR3 in DNA: TGTGCCAGCAGCGTCGGGAGTCCCGGGAATGAGCAGTTCTTC. This chain links TRBV7-9 with TRBJ2-1; TRBD2 is a possible D gene (6 bases). The CDR3 totals 14 residues. From germline, CDR1 is SEHNR and CDR2 FQNEAQ (reference sequence). Trimming cost V 5 bases and J 7 bases, with 15 bases left between them.

The chain uses TRBV20-1 and TRBJ2-1; tentative D call: TRBD1 (5 bases). The CDR3 covers 10 residues. The V gene lost 6 bases and the J gene lost 7 bases, with 7 bases spanning the gap. Germline CDR1 and CDR2: DFQATT and SNEGSKA (reference sequence). Here the CDR3 reads CSAGVNEQFF. The CDR3 DNA reads as TGCAGTGCAGGGGTTAATGAGCAGTTCTTC.

The chain recombines TRBV5-1 with TRBJ2-3; TRBD2 matches at 7 bases. The CDR3 totals 17 residues. Trimming took 2 bases from V and 1 from J; bases not matched to a gene: 10. CDR1 and CDR2 (germline): SGHRS, YFSETQ. CDR3 in DNA: TGCGCCAGCAGCTTTAGAGTAGCGGGTCAGGGCACAGATACGCAGTATTTT. Translation: CASSFRVAGQGTDTQYF.

The CDR3 sequence: CASGGGGTGIYEQFF. The CDR3 nucleotides are TGCGCCAGCGGTGGGGGAGGGACAGGGATCTATGAGCAGTTCTTC. V usage is TRBV5-1 and J usage is TRBJ2-1; 9 bases are a match to TRBD1. Germline trimming cut 7 bases from V and 8 bases from J; bases unmatched to any gene: 13. Germline lookup yields CDR1 SGHRS and CDR2 YFSETQ. CDR3 length: 15 amino acids.

This sequence joins TRBV5-1 and TRBJ2-2, with a tentative D call TRBD2 (6 bases). V lost 0 bases and J 2 bases, leaving 8 bases between the germline ends. Germline V gene lookup returns CDR1 SGHRS and CDR2 YFSETQ. The CDR3 spans 15 residues. CDR3 amino acids: CASSLVAGNTGELFF. As DNA, the CDR3 is TGCGCCAGCAGCTTGGTGGCGGGAAACACCGGGGAGCTGTTTTTT.